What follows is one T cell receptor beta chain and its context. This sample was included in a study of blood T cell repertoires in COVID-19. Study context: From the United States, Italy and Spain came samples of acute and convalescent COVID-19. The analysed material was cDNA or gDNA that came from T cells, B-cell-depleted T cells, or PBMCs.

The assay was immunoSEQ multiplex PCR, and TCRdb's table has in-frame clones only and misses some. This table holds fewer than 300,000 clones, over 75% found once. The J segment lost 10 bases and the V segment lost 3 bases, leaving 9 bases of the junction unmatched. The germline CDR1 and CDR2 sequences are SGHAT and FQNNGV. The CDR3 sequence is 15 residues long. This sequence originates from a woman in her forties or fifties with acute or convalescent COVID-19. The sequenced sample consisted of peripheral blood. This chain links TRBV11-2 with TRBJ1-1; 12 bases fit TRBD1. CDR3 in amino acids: CASSFSGTGGLGAFF. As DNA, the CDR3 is TGTGCCAGCAGCTTCTCCGGGACAGGGGGCCTTGGAGCTTTCTTT.